This TCR beta chain was documented in a study of metastatic and nonmetastatic thyroid tumors. None of the patients had undergone any treatment ahead of thyroid surgery. Study-wide findings and caveats: The reported finding was significantly higher TCR beta diversity in malignant thyroid tumors relative to benign nodules, in blood and tumor.

Per the study methods: Between-group CDR3 differences, defined by clinicopathological status, yielded a distant-metastasis classifier for papillary thyroid cancer. TCRdb re-called the PCR reads through MiXCR. TCRdb, rather than the study authors, made the V and J calls. In the table there are about 11,000 clones, 38% of which are singletons. Trimming removed 7 bases from V and 7 bases from J, with 11 bases in between. The CDR3 has 12 residues. Per germline, CDR1 GTSNPN and CDR2 SVGIG (reference sequence). As for this clone: Its antigen is undetermined.

The chain is built from TRBV30 and TRBJ1-6; unclear D gene. The sequenced sample consisted of tumor tissue. This sequence originates from a female donor with papillary thyroid cancer or a benign thyroid nodule (not recorded which). Some clones in this sample may be carry-over from other donors' samples. CDR3 DNA sequence: TGTGCCTCGTGGCTCCGGAATTCACCCCTCCACTTT. The encoded protein is CASWLRNSPLHF.